This TCR beta chain is from a study of cytomegalovirus exposure and HLA in healthy donors. Study-wide results and limits: It was reported that TCR beta sequences correctly inferred the HLA-A and HLA-B alleles for most subjects. In a later analysis, TCR association rates varied by HLA locus: DRB1 most, HLA-C fewest. Clonal expansion was found to be greater in HLA-associated TCR beta chains than in equally common others in a later analysis.

The PCR used 60 Vbeta and 13 Jbeta primers. Original methodology: In a later analysis, the count reached some 88 million unique TCR beta chains, with about 10 million shared. TCRdb's copy holds only in-frame clones and misses some; the assay was immunoSEQ multiplex PCR. V and J calls and clone size are copied from that table; D and trimming were computed from the DNA. The sample yields some 170,000 clones, approximately 81% seen once. Worth noting for this clone: Its matching antigen is unknown.

V shed 0 bases and J shed 8 bases, with 15 bases lying between them. The CDR3 covers 15 residues. The V gene's germline CDR1 is SGHNT and CDR2 YYREEE (reference sequence). The specimen sequenced was PBMCs. The V call is TRBV5-4, the J call TRBJ2-1; a weak D match, TRBD1 (5 bases). The sequence was collected from a woman aged 30 to 39 in good health and CMV-seropositive. The CDR3 region is CASSLVSGLYDEQFF. In nucleotides, the CDR3 is TGTGCCAGCAGCTTGGTGTCAGGGTTATACGATGAGCAGTTCTTC.